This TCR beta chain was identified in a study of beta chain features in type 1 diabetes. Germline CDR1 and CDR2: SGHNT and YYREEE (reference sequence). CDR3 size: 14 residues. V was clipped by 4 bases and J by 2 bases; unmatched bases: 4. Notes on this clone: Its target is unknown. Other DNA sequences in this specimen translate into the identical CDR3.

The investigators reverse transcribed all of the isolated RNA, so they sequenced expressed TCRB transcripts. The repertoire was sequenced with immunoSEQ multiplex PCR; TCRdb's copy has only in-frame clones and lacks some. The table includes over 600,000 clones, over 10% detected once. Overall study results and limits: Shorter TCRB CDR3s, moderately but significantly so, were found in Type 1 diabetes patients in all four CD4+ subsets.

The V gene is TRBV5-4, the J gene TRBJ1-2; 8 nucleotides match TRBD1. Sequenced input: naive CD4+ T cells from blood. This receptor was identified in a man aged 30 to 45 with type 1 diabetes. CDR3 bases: TGTGCCAGCAGCCGGGGACAGGAGAACTATGGCTACACCTTC. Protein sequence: CASSRGQENYGYTF.